This TCR beta chain stems from a study of blood T cells in healthy people across ages. This clonotype was seen more than once but under ten times. Its target is not known. Next came a second PCR, run for roughly 7 to 12 cycles, which used a sample-barcoded 5' primer along with a J-beta primer mix. TCRdb re-called the 5' RACE reads through MiXCR, storing one row per CDR3 protein. Of around 800,000 distinct CDR3 sequences in the sample, about 55% were seen once. The CDR3 length is 12 residues. V shed 6 bases and J shed 5 bases, with 10 bases lying between them. CDR1 is MDHEN and CDR2 is SYDVKM in the germline V gene. Overall study findings and caveats: Higher diversity, along with more naive CD4+ cells, distinguished long-lived donors from aged donors. Older age coincided with a roughly linear decline in TCR beta diversity per million T cells.

The material sequenced was blood. The clonotype was recovered from a man older than 75 in good health. The genes are TRBV28 and TRBJ1-2, with a tentative D call TRBD1 (6 bases). CDR3 sequence reads: CASSPDRYGYTF. CDR3 in DNA: TGTGCCAGCAGCCCGGACAGATATGGCTACACCTTC.